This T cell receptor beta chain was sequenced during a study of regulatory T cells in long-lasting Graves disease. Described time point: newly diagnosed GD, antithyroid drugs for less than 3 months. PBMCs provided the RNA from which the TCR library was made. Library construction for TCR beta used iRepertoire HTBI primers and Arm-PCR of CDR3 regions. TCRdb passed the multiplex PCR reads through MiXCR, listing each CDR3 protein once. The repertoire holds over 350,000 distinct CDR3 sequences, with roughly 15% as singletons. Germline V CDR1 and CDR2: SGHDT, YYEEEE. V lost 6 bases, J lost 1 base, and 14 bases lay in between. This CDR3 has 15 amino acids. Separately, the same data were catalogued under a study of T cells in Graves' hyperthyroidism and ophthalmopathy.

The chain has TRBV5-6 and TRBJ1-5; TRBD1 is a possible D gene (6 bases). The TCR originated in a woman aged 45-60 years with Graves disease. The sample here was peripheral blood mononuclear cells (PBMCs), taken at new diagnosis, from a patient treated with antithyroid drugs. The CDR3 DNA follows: TGTGCCAGCACTCTGAGGGGGGCGAGCAATCAGCCCCAGCATTTT. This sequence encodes CASTLRGASNQPQHF.